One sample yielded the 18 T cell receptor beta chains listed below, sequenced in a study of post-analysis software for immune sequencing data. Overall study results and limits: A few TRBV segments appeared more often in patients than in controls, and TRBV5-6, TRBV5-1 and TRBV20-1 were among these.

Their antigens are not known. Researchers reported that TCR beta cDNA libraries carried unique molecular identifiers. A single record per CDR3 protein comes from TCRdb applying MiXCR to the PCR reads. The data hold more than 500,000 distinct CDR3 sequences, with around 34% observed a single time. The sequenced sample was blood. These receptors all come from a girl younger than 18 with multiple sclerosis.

As DNA, the CDR3 is TGTGCCAGCAGTTTAGTCAGGAGGCCTGCTGAGACCCAGTACTTC. This encodes CASSLVRRPAETQYF. The chain is built from TRBV27 and TRBJ2-7; tentatively, D is TRBD2 (5 bases). The J call is doubtful: the DNA matches TRBJ2-5 better. The CDR3 totals 15 residues. In germline, CDR1 is MNHEY, CDR2 SMNVEV (reference sequence).

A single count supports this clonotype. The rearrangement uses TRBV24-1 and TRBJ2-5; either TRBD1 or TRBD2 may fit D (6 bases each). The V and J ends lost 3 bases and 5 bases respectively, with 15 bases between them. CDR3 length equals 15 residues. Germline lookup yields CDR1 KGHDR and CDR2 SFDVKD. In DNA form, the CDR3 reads TGTGCCACCAGTGATCCCGGGGGCCCAGGCGAGACCCAGTACTTC. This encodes CATSDPGGPGETQYF.

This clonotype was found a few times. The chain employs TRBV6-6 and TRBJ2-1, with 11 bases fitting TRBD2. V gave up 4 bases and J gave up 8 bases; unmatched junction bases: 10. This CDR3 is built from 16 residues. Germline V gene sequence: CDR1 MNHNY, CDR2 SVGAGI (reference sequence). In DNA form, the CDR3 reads TGTGCCAGCAGTTCCACGGTAGCGGGGGGGCGTTATGAGCAGTTCTTC. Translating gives CASSSTVAGGRYEQFF.

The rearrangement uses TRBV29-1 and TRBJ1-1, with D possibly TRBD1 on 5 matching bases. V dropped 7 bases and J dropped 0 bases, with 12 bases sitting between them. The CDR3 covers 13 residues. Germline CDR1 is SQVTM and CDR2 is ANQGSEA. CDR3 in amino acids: CSGSGTLNTEAFF. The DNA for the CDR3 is TGCAGCGGCTCAGGGACTCTGAACACTGAAGCTTTCTTT.

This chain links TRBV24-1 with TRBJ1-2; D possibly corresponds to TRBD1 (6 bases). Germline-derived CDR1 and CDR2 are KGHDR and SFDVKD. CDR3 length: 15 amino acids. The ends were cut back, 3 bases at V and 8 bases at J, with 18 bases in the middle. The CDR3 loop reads CATSDALGGALGYTF. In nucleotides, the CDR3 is TGTGCCACCAGTGATGCCCTGGGGGGGGCGCTCGGCTACACCTTC.

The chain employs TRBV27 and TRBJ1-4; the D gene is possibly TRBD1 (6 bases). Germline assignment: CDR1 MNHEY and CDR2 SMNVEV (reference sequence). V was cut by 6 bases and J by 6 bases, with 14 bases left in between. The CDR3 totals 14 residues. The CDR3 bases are TGTGCCAGCAGGTGGGGGCAGGTTCATGAAAAACTGTTTTTT. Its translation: CASRWGQVHEKLFF.

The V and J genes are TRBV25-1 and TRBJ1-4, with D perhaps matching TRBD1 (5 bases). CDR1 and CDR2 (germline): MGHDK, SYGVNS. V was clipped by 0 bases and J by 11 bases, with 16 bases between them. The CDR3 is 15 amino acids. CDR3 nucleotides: TGTGCCAGCAGTGAATATGTTGATAGGGGACTTAAACTGTTTTTT. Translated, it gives CASSEYVDRGLKLFF.

The CDR3 sequence is CASSVGDRSNQPQHF. Written as DNA, the CDR3 is TGTGCCAGCAGCGTAGGGGACAGAAGCAATCAGCCCCAGCATTTT. The V call is TRBV9, the J call TRBJ1-5; 7 nucleotides agree with TRBD1. CDR1 and CDR2 from the germline V gene are SGDLS and YYNGEE. V shed 0 bases and J 1 base; nucleotides not matched to a gene: 1. This CDR3 region has 15 residues.

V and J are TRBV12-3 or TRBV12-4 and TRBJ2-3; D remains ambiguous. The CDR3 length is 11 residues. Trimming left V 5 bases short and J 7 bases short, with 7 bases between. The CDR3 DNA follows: TGTGCCAGCAGTCGCCCTTATACGCAGTATTTT. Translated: CASSRPYTQYF.

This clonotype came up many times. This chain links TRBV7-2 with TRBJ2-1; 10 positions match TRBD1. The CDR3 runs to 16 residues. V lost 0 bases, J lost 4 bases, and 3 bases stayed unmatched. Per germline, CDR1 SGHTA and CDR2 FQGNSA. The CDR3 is CASSLAPGQGYNEQFF. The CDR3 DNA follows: TGTGCCAGCAGCTTAGCCCCGGGACAGGGGTACAATGAGCAGTTCTTC.

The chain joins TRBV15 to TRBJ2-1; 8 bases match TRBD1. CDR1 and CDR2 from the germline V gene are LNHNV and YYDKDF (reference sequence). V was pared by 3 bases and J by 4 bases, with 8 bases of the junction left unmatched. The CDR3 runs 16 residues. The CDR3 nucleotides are TGTGCCACCAGCAGGGAAGGACAGGGTGCTTACAATGAGCAGTTCTTC. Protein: CATSREGQGAYNEQFF. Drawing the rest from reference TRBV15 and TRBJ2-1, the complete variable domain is DAMVIQNPRYQVTQFGKPVTLSCSQTLNHNVMYWYQQKSSQAPKLLFHYYDKDFNNEADTPDNFQSRRPNTSFCFLDIRSPGLGDTAMYLCATSREGQGAYNEQFFGPGTRLTVL.

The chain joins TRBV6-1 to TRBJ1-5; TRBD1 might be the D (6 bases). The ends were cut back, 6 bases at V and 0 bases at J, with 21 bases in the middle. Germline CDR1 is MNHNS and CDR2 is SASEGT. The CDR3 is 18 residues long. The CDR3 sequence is CASSNVEGGPYSNQPQHF. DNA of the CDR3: TGTGCCAGCAGCAATGTCGAGGGGGGCCCTTATAGCAATCAGCCCCAGCATTTT.

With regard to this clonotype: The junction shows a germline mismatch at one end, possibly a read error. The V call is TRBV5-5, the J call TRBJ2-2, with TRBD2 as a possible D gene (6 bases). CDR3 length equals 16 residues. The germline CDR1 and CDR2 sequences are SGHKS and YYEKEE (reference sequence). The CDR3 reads CTSSLAWTGETGELFF. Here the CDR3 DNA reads TGTACCAGCAGCTTGGCCTGGACGGGAGAAACCGGGGAGCTGTTTTTT.

CDR3 DNA: TGTGCCAGCAGTCTCCGGGACAGGAGAGTCGGTGAGCAGTTCTTC. Protein sequence: CASSLRDRRVGEQFF. The chain combines TRBV6-2 or TRBV6-3 with TRBJ2-1; 8 nucleotides agree with TRBD1. The CDR3 runs to 15 residues. The germline gives CDR1 MNHEY, CDR2 SVGEGT. V was clipped by 5 bases and J by 9 bases; unmatched bases: 12.

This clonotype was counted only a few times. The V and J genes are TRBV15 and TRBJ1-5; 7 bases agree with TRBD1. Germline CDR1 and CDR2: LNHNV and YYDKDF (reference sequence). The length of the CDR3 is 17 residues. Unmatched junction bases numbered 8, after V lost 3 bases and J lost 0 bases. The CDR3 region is CATSRDPGGNSNQPQHF. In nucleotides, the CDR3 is TGTGCCACCAGCAGGGACCCAGGGGGTAATAGCAATCAGCCCCAGCATTTT.

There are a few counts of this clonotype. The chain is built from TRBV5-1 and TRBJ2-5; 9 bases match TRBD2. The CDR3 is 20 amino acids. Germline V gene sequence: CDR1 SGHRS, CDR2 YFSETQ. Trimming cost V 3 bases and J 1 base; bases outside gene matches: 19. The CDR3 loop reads CASSSPRGRLAGTLQETQYF. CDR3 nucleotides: TGCGCCAGCAGCTCCCCTCGGGGCCGGCTAGCGGGGACTCTCCAAGAGACCCAGTACTTC.

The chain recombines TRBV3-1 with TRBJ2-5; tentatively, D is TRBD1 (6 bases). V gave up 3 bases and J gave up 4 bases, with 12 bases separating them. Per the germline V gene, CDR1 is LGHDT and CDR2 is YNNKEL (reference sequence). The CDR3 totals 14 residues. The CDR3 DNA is TGTGCCAGCAGCCAGGAACAGGGTCGAGAGACCCAGTACTTC. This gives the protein CASSQEQGRETQYF.

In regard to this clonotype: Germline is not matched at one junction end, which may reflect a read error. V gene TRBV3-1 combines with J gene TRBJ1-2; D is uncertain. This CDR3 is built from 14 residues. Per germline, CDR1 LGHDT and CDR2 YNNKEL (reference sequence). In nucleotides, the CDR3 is TGTGCCAGCAGCCAAGTGGAACTATCTGGTGGCTGCACCTTC. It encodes CASSQVELSGGCTF.